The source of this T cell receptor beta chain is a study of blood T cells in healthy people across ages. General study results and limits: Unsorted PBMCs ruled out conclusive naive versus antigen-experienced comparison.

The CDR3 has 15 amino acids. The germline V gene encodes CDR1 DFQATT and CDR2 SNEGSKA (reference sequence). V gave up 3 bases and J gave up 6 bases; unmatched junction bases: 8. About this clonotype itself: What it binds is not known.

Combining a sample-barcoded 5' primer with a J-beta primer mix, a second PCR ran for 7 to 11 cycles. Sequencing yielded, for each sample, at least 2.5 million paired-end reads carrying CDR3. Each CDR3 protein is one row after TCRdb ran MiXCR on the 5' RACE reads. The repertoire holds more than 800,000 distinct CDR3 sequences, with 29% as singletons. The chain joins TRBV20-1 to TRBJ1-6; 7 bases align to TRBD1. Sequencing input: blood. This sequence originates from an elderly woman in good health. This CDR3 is CSASPPGQLNSPLHF. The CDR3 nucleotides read TGCAGTGCTAGCCCCCCGGGACAGCTTAATTCACCCCTCCACTTT.